The T cell receptor beta chain under discussion was sequenced for a study of human T cells and chemical hapten exposure. In the study overall: Epicutaneous patch tests delivered 0.01% DPC to the upper back, with evaluation at 6 days. Minor pooled library volume differences mainly drove per-sample TCR yield variation. General study results and limits: Expanded TCRs formed significantly more large CDR3 similarity clusters than controls.

Time point described: patch test 2, 6 weeks after DPC sensitization. Treatment reported: therapeutic diphenylcyclopropenone sensitization with weekly scalp DPC. Total RNA was extracted from unfractionated whole blood. Per the germline V gene, CDR1 is SGHRS and CDR2 is YFSETQ. The CDR3 runs 13 residues. V lost 0 bases, J lost 1 base, and 2 bases lay in between. TCRdb redid the calling of the RACE reads with MiXCR, one entry per CDR3 protein. The data contain 75,000 to 90,000 distinct CDR3 sequences, less than 11% of them singletons. This clonotype occurred a few times. Its antigen is unknown. Specimen: whole blood, collected in connection with sensitization to the hapten diphenylcyclopropenone (DPC). The TCR sequence derives from a woman aged 45-65 years with alopecia areata. Some clones in this sample may be carry-over from other donors' samples. The rearrangement links TRBV5-1 to TRBJ1-5; no clear D gene. CDR3 sequence (DNA): TGCGCCAGCAGCTTGGAAAGCAATCAGCCCCAGCATTTT. This gives the protein CASSLESNQPQHF.